These 17 T cell receptor beta chains came from one sample sequenced in a study of radiation and T cells in renal cell carcinoma. Time point meaning: blood 2 weeks post-SBRT. The treatment was: 15 Gy SBRT to primary tumor, nephrectomy 4 weeks later. The method was immunoSEQ multiplex PCR; TCRdb's version includes in-frame clones alone and lacks a portion of them. This sample yields roughly 130,000 clones, of which approximately 90% are seen a single time; over 4.5% belongs to the top ten. This material consisted of blood, taken from a patient whose treatment included radiotherapy and nephrectomy. These receptor sequences come from a woman in her sixties or seventies with renal cell carcinoma.

The chain links TRBV27 to TRBJ2-5, with 12 bases aligning to TRBD2. The CDR3 totals 15 residues. Germline CDR1 MNHEY, CDR2 SMNVEV (reference sequence). V trimming: 5 bases; J trimming: 2 bases; junction bases outside the gene matches: 3. Written as DNA, the CDR3 is TGTGCCAGCAGTCCTCTAGCGGGGGGGCAAGAGACCCAGTACTTC. This translates into CASSPLAGGQETQYF.

The chain uses TRBV10-1 and TRBJ2-3; D gene unclear. CDR1 and CDR2 (germline): WNHNN, SYGVQD (reference sequence). Trimming took off 9 bases at V and 0 bases at J, with 13 bases between the two ends. The CDR3 runs 14 residues. CDR3 sequence reads: CARTPRPSTDTQYF. CDR3 DNA sequence: TGCGCCAGAACACCCCGCCCTAGCACAGATACGCAGTATTTT.

The chain links TRBV23-1 to TRBJ2-5; maybe TRBD1 (5 bases). TRBV23-1 is an ORF for which the function is uncertain. This CDR3 is built from 14 residues. V shed 1 base and J shed 1 base, with 7 bases lying between them. The CDR3 DNA sequence: TGCGCCAGCAGTCAATGGGGCAGCCAAGAGACCCAGTACTTC. Its translation: CASSQWGSQETQYF.

The chain couples TRBV4-3 to TRBJ1-4, with TRBD1 matching 11 bases. With 1 base clipped from V and 8 bases from J, the junction kept 6 bases outside the gene matches. This CDR3 has 16 amino acids. Germline V gene sequence: CDR1 LGHNA, CDR2 YSLEER. The CDR3 bases are TGCGCCAGCAGCCAAGGGGGTGGACAGGGGGCAGAAAAACTGTTTTTT. Residues: CASSQGGGQGAEKLFF.

The chain is built from TRBV5-4 and TRBJ2-7; D may be TRBD1 or TRBD2 (6 bases each). Germline V gene lookup returns CDR1 SGHNT and CDR2 YYREEE (reference sequence). This CDR3 has 15 residues. Trimming shortened V by 1 base and J by 2 bases, and 13 bases separated the two germline ends. The CDR3 reads CASSLSGAKTYEQYF. In DNA form, the CDR3 reads TGTGCCAGCAGCTTGTCGGGGGCGAAAACCTACGAGCAGTACTTC.

V gene TRBV11-3 combines with J gene TRBJ2-7; tentative D call: TRBD1 (6 bases). The CDR3 has 15 amino acids. Looked up from germline, CDR1 is SGHNT and CDR2 is YENEEA. Trimming took 3 bases from V and 0 from J, leaving 12 bases between them. CDR3 coding DNA: TGTGCCAGCAGCTTTTCTGACAGGACCTCCTACGAGCAGTACTTC. The encoded protein is CASSFSDRTSYEQYF.

The rearrangement links TRBV19 to TRBJ1-1; D uncertain. This CDR3 contains 11 residues. With 3 bases removed from V and 8 bases from J, the gap between germline ends came to 7 bases. Germline V gives CDR1 LNHDA, CDR2 SQIVND (reference sequence). CDR3 sequence (DNA): TGTGCCAGTAGTATCAAACAGGAAGCTTTCTTT. Translation gives CASSIKQEAFF.

J is TRBJ1-5 and V is TRBV6-6, with TRBD1 matching 7 bases. Germline trimming cut 9 bases from V and 4 bases from J; bases unmatched to any gene: 9. CDR1 and CDR2 (germline): MNHNY, SVGAGI (reference sequence). This CDR3 comprises 14 residues. The CDR3: CASSIGGLNQPQHF. The CDR3, as DNA: TGTGCCAGTTCGATAGGGGGCTTGAATCAGCCCCAGCATTTT.

CDR3 nucleotide sequence: TGCAGCGTCCGGGGACAGTCCCCCTATGGCTACACCTTC. It encodes CSVRGQSPYGYTF. V gene TRBV29-1 combines with J gene TRBJ1-2; 7 bases match TRBD1. The trim removed 6 bases at V and 4 bases at J, leaving 8 bases unmatched. Germline assignment: CDR1 SQVTM and CDR2 ANQGSEA. CDR3 length equals 13 residues.

The chain recombines TRBV9 with TRBJ2-2; 11 bases map to TRBD1. The CDR3 extends over 17 amino acids. Germline assignment: CDR1 SGDLS and CDR2 YYNGEE. V shed 1 base and J 4 bases; nucleotides not matched to a gene: 6. CDR3: CASSVIGQGAPTGELFF. CDR3 DNA: TGTGCCAGCAGCGTAATCGGACAGGGGGCCCCCACCGGGGAGCTGTTTTTT.

Remarks on this clone: This CDR3 is also generated by other DNA sequences in the sample. The genes are TRBV12-5 and TRBJ2-3; D gene uncertain. CDR1 and CDR2 (germline): LGHNT, FRNRAP. V lost 2 bases and J 5 bases, leaving 11 bases between the germline ends. This CDR3 is 14 amino acids long. CDR3 coding DNA: TGTGCTAGTGGTTTGTCCAGGCTCGGAGATACGCAGTATTTT. It is translated as CASGLSRLGDTQYF.

The chain joins TRBV6-1 to TRBJ2-2; D assignment may be TRBD1 or TRBD2 (5 bases each). Germline V gives CDR1 MNHNS, CDR2 SASEGT. This CDR3 is 14 amino acids long. The V end was cut by 7 bases, the J end by 0 bases, with 9 bases between. CDR3 sequence reads: CASKMGANTGELFF. The CDR3 DNA is TGTGCCAGCAAAATGGGGGCGAACACCGGGGAGCTGTTTTTT.

The chain recombines TRBV28 with TRBJ1-4; D not certain. CDR1 and CDR2 from the germline V gene are MDHEN and SYDVKM. The CDR3 covers 12 residues. V shed 2 bases and J shed 8 bases, with 6 bases lying between them. The CDR3 region has the DNA TGTGCCAGCAGTTTAAGGGCCGAAAAACTGTTTTTT. This translates into CASSLRAEKLFF.

The gene calls are TRBV18 and TRBJ2-2; D ambiguous. V was cut by 5 bases and J by 7 bases, with 11 bases left in between. This CDR3 contains 13 residues. CDR1 and CDR2 from the germline V gene are KGHSH and LQKENI. The CDR3 loop reads CASSTDLGGELFF. CDR3 in DNA: TGTGCCAGCTCAACGGATTTAGGCGGGGAGCTGTTTTTT.

The chain has TRBV4-3 and TRBJ2-5; the D is unclear. This CDR3 is built from 15 residues. V was shortened by 0 bases and J by 0 bases, with 8 bases between the two germline ends. Germline V lookup: CDR1 LGHNA, CDR2 YSLEER. CDR3 amino acids: CASSQDLVNQETQYF. The CDR3 DNA is TGCGCCAGCAGCCAAGATCTGGTCAACCAAGAGACCCAGTACTTC.

V gene TRBV4-2 combines with J gene TRBJ2-7; the D is unclear. The V gene lost 0 bases and the J gene lost 6 bases, with 15 bases spanning the gap. Looked up from germline, CDR1 is LGHNA and CDR2 is YNFKEQ. This CDR3 spans 15 amino acids. The CDR3 is CASSQERDGGSEQYF. CDR3 DNA: TGTGCCAGCAGCCAAGAAAGGGATGGTGGCTCCGAGCAGTACTTC.

The V gene is TRBV25-1, the J gene TRBJ1-2; tentative D call: TRBD1 (5 bases). The CDR3 is 16 residues long. The germline V and J ends were trimmed by 3 bases and 6 bases, with 20 bases remaining between them. The V gene's germline CDR1 is MGHDK and CDR2 SYGVNS. As DNA, the CDR3 is TGTGCCAGCAGTGATTCTCTGGGCCGGGGGGGGAATGGCTACACCTTC. Its translation is CASSDSLGRGGNGYTF.